This entry concerns a single T cell receptor (beta chain). Its antigen is still unknown. This sample stems from a study of T-cell memory formation after mild COVID-19. The study's findings and limits: Some clones that responded were present in memory (sampled pre-infection), which suggests cross-reactive memory joined. Most CD4+ clones that shrank were in CM and EM, while CD8+ ones turned up in EMRA.

TCRdb re-derived calls from the 5' RACE reads in MiXCR, one entry per CDR3 protein. Of roughly 450,000 distinct CDR3 sequences in the sample, roughly 18% were seen once. Germline-derived CDR1 and CDR2 are SNHLY and FYNNEI. The CDR3 runs to 14 residues. V gave up 4 bases and J gave up 5 bases, with 11 bases separating them. The receptor was derived from a man between 18 and 35 years old who had mild COVID-19 (a few samples of this study predate the infection). Cell type and time point are not known. The chain links TRBV2 to TRBJ1-4; D possibly corresponds to TRBD1 (6 bases). The sample comprised PBMCs or a T cell subset sorted from them (not recorded which). The chain's CDR3 is CASSAGTPNEKLFF. CDR3 bases: TGTGCCAGCAGTGCCGGGACACCCAATGAAAAACTGTTTTTT. Using reference TRBV2 and TRBJ1-4 for the parts outside the CDR3, the full variable domain is EPEVTQTPSHQVTQMGQEVILRCVPISNHLYFYWYRQILGQKVEFLVSFYNNEISEKSEIFDDQFSVERPDGSNFTLKIRSTKLEDSAMYFCASSAGTPNEKLFFGSGTQLSVL.